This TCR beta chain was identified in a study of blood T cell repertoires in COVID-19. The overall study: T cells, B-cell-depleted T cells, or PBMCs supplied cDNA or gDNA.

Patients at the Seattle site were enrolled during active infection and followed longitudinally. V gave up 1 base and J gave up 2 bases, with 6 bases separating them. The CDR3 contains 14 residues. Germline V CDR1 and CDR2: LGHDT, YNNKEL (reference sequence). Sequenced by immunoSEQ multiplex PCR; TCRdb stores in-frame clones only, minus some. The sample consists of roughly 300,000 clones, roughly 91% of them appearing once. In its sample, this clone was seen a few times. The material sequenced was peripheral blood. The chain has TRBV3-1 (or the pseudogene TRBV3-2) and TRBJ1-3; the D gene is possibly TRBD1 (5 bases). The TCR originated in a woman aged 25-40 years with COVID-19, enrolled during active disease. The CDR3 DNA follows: TGTGCCAGCAGCCAAGGGGGGGCTGGAAACACCATATATTTT. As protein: CASSQGGAGNTIYF.